This T cell receptor beta chain was sequenced in a study of cytomegalovirus exposure and HLA in healthy donors (dated by TCRdb to the late 2010s). Regarding the research as a whole: According to a later analysis, one platform produced both the 110 or so validation repertoires and the 666 repertoires of the first cohort. The study was designed to test whether signatures of past pathogen exposure could be identified by cataloging public T cell receptors. Along with the roughly 670-subject first cohort, a separate validation cohort of some 130 different subjects was used. The study combined high-throughput TCR immunosequencing, statistical association of individual TCRs with disease status, and machine learning to predict cytomegalovirus infection status. The paper as a whole reports these results and caveats: In both the original and validation cohorts, the classifier was reported to diagnose cytomegalovirus status with high specificity and sensitivity. A total of roughly 160 TCR beta chains were listed by the study as associated with cytomegalovirus. In a later analysis, TCRs clustered in the first cohort were found to also tend to co-occur in the 130 or so validation repertoires, with approximately 93% of cluster scores above 0. The validation cohort had no HLA typing available for a later analysis, so co-occurrence within that cohort was assessed over all 120 or so repertoires. Three of the identified cytomegalovirus-associated TCR beta chains were confirmed in vitro to be specific for cytomegalovirus antigens. While some public TCRs were present in many individuals, most TCR sequences turned up only very rarely across donors. According to the authors, the approach could potentially be generalized to other disease states and immunological phenotypes.

V loses 3 bases, J loses 5 bases, and the germline ends lie 13 bases apart. Including the terminal cysteine and phenylalanine, the CDR3 comprises 14 residues. Of the read, only the CDR3 DNA is kept; its 42 bases are in frame from base 1. CDR1 and CDR2, per the germline V gene (reference sequence), are LNHDA and SQIVND. Turning to this clone: Its cognate antigen has yet to be identified. Per-base qualities were not stored, and no clone one base away is much larger.

The library was obtained by the immunoSEQ multiplex PCR assay. From the authors' description of their analysis: A statistical classification framework was built to diagnose cytomegalovirus status from the catalog of TCR beta chain sequences. TCRdb's version of the immuneACCESS table is confined to in-frame rearrangements and falls short of the full clone set. An unresolved V gene accounts for under half of the shortfall where checked; the remainder is of unknown origin. V, J and clone size derive from that table, while D and trimming were established from the DNA sequence. The sample table holds some 130,000 clones, of which roughly nine tenths were seen once. Nearly 3% of the sample is taken by the ten largest. The donors belonged to the validation cohort of approximately 130 subjects, which was separate from the roughly 700-subject first cohort.

This receptor was identified in a man younger than 35 in good health and CMV-seronegative. The rearranged chain carries TRBV19 and TRBJ2-5; 7 matching bases give a weak D call of TRBD2. Sequencing was done on a sample of PBMCs. The CDR3 protein sequence reads: CASSIRGARETQYF. The nucleotide sequence reads as follows: TGTGCCAGTAGTATTCGGGGGGCGCGGGAGACCCAGTACTTC.